The TCR beta chain described here comes from a study of T cells after yellow fever vaccination. Study-wide context: SMART-Seq v4 Ultra Low Input prepared libraries from low-cell fractions.

The CDR3 length is 16 residues. Germline assignment: CDR1 SGHVS and CDR2 FNYEAQ. V lost 2 bases, J lost 10 bases, and 12 bases stayed unmatched. This clonotype was counted between two and nine times. Its specificity is not known. Template switching by 5'RACE produced TCR cDNA, adding a universal primer site and UMIs. A single record per CDR3 protein comes from TCRdb applying MiXCR to the 5' RACE reads. The data contain around 310,000 distinct CDR3 sequences, 3.6% of them singletons. Study-level findings and limits: Abundant bulk-population clonotypes could contaminate the FACS-sorted repertoires.

The gene calls are TRBV7-6 and TRBJ2-1, with 9 bases aligning to TRBD2. The source was PBMCs, collected on the day of the yellow fever booster vaccination. This clonotype was sampled from a man younger than 30 who received the YFV17D yellow fever vaccine. The CDR3 loop is CASSLLSASGAGEQFF. The CDR3 region has the DNA TGTGCCAGCAGCTTACTTTCGGCTAGCGGGGCGGGGGAGCAGTTCTTC. Based on the CDR3 plus reference TRBV7-6 and TRBJ2-1, the full variable domain is GAGVSQSPRYKVTKRGQDVALRCDPISGHVSLYWYRQALGQGPEFLTYFNYEAQQDKSGLPNDRFSAERPEGSISTLTIQRTEQRDSAMYRCASSLLSASGAGEQFFGPGTRLTVL.